This T cell receptor (beta chain) emerged from a study of blood T cell repertoires in COVID-19. Original handling: Using reference gene primer amplification, nucleated cell counts were estimated. The table came from immunoSEQ multiplex PCR; TCRdb's copy has only in-frame clones and leaves some out. The V and J calls and the clone size are those of that table, but D and trimming were determined from the DNA. There are some 250,000 clones in the sample; around 83% occur only once, and approximately 5.3% lies in the top ten. Germline lookup yields CDR1 SGHRS and CDR2 YFSETQ. The CDR3 runs to 16 residues. J was trimmed by 0 bases and V by 7 bases; bases with no gene match: 7.

The sequencing input was peripheral blood. The V call is TRBV5-1, the J call TRBJ2-3; TRBD1 agrees at 11 bases. The TCR sequence derives from a man older than 75 with acute or convalescent COVID-19. This chain's CDR3 is CASAGTGGRSTDTQYF. In nucleotides, the CDR3 is TGCGCCAGCGCCGGGACAGGGGGGCGAAGCACAGATACGCAGTATTTT.